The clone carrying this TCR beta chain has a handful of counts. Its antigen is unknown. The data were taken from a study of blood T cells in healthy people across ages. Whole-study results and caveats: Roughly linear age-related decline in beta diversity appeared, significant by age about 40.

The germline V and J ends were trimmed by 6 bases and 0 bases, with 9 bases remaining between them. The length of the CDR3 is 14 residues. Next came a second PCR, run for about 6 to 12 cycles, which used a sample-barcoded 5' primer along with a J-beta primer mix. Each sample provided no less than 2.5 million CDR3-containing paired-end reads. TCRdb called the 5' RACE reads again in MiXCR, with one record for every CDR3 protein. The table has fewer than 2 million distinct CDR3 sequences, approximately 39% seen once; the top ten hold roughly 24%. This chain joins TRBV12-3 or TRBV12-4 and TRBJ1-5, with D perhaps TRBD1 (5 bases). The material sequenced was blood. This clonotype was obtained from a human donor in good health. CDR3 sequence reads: CASRGTLSNQPQHF. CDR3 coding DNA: TGTGCCAGCAGGGGGACCCTTAGCAATCAGCCCCAGCATTTT.